This record concerns one T cell receptor beta chain sequence. Its specificity is not known. The same CDR3 arises from other DNA sequences in this sample as well. These data are taken from a study of Ad26.COV2.S vaccination and SARS-CoV-2 variants. At the level of the study: Donor allocation was to the COV1001 Ad26.COV2.S trial arm. Ad26.COV2.S, an intramuscular injection, was given once or twice 56 days apart. Study-wide results and caveats: It was found that vaccine and placebo recipients had similar non-spike TCR breadth.

Measured with immunoSEQ multiplex PCR; TCRdb has only the in-frame clones, and not every one. The sample holds over 250,000 clones, more than 70% seen once. Treatment specified: over 15 received Ad26.COV2.S at low or high dose, single or two shots; five or six received placebo; per-sample allocation not given. After the first vaccine or placebo injection, samples were drawn on day 63. This Boston cohort included adults aged 18-55 years. The source was peripheral blood, collected in a trial of Ad26.COV2.S vaccine versus placebo. The origin of this receptor is a person between 18 and 65 years old who received the Ad26.COV2.S COVID-19 vaccine or a placebo.

The DNA for the CDR3 is TGTGCCAGCAGTCGCGGGGGGGGCACTGAAGCTTTCTTT. It yields the protein CASSRGGGTEAFF. The rearrangement uses TRBV6-5 and TRBJ1-1; TRBD1 is a possible D gene (5 bases). The CDR3 contains 13 residues. The ends were cut back, 5 bases at V and 4 bases at J, with 11 bases in the middle. Germline CDR1 is MNHEY and CDR2 is SVGAGI.